Shown below are 25 T cell receptor beta chains from a single sample sequenced in a study of T cell responses to AZD1222 COVID-19 vaccine. Repertoires were generated with immunoSEQ multiplex PCR, while TCRdb's copy carries only in-frame clones and drops some. The data hold about 100,000 clones, with 90% observed a single time. The sequenced sample was peripheral blood, obtained on day 0 of AZD1222 vaccination. The receptors were gathered from an adult in good health.

The rearrangement links TRBV30 to TRBJ1-5; 10 nucleotides agree with TRBD1. The CDR3 totals 19 residues. The J segment lost 0 bases and the V segment lost 4 bases, leaving 15 bases of the junction unmatched. Germline CDR1 and CDR2: GTSNPN and SVGIG (reference sequence). The CDR3 DNA reads as TGTGCCTGGATCCAACCGGGGACAGGGGTCGAGTATAGCAATCAGCCCCAGCATTTT. This translates into CAWIQPGTGVEYSNQPQHF. The full variable domain, with the rest looked up from reference TRBV30 and TRBJ1-5, is SQTIHQWPATLVQPVGSPLSLECTVEGTSNPNLYWYRQAAGRGLQLLFYSVGIGQISSEVPQNLSASRPQDRQFILSSKKLLLSDSGFYLCAWIQPGTGVEYSNQPQHFGDGTRLSIL.

This clone appeared once. The chain recombines TRBV7-2 with TRBJ2-5, with 8 bases that match TRBD2. The CDR3 totals 17 residues. Trimming cost V 1 base and J 1 base; bases outside gene matches: 8. Per the germline V gene, CDR1 is SGHTA and CDR2 is FQGNSA. CDR3 sequence (DNA): TGTGCCAGCAGCTTAGGAGCGGGGGCGCCCCCCCAAGAGACCCAGTACTTC. Amino acids: CASSLGAGAPPQETQYF.

The chain's CDR3 is CASHIPYESSYNEQFF. In DNA, the CDR3 is TGTGCCAGTCATATACCCTACGAAAGCTCCTACAATGAGCAGTTCTTC. This chain connects TRBV7-9 to TRBJ2-1; D remains ambiguous. The germline V gene encodes CDR1 SEHNR and CDR2 FQNEAQ (reference sequence). V lost 9 bases and J 0 bases, leaving 18 bases between the germline ends. This CDR3 comprises 16 residues.

The rearrangement links TRBV4-1 to TRBJ1-1; D is ambiguous. Trimming took off 1 base at V and 6 bases at J, with 15 bases between the two ends. This CDR3 has 15 amino acids. Per the germline V gene, CDR1 is MGHRA and CDR2 is YSYEKL. The CDR3 nucleotides are TGCGCCAGCAGCCAAGTGAATGCGCCGGGCTCTGAAGCTTTCTTT. This translates into CASSQVNAPGSEAFF.

The chain links TRBV28 to TRBJ1-5; 7 bases fit TRBD1. The CDR3 spans 14 residues. After removal of 5 bases from V and 4 bases from J, the junction contained 5 bases not matched to a gene. Per germline, CDR1 MDHEN and CDR2 SYDVKM. Here the CDR3 DNA reads TGTGCCAGCAGTGGACAGGTAGAAAATCAGCCCCAGCATTTT. Its protein is CASSGQVENQPQHF.

CDR3 nucleotide sequence: TGTGCCAGCAGCGACCAAGCGGGGGCCTACAATGAGCAGTTCTTC. Protein: CASSDQAGAYNEQFF. V usage is TRBV9 and J usage is TRBJ2-1, with TRBD2 identical over 8 bases. Per germline, CDR1 SGDLS and CDR2 YYNGEE. The junction had 4 bases not matched to a gene; V was cut back by 3 bases and J by 2 bases. The CDR3 sequence is 15 residues long.

The rearrangement joins TRBV11-2 to TRBJ2-1; TRBD2 might be the D (7 bases). Germline V gives CDR1 SGHAT, CDR2 FQNNGV. This CDR3 is built from 13 residues. Trimming removed 4 bases at V and 9 bases at J, with 13 bases between. CDR3 nucleotides: TGTGCCAGCAGCTCCGGGGGGCAGGGTGAGCAGTTCTTC. Protein product: CASSSGGQGEQFF.

In this sample, this clone turned up once. This chain uses TRBV27 with TRBJ2-2, with D unresolved. Germline loops: CDR1 MNHEY, CDR2 SMNVEV (reference sequence). V lost 5 bases and J lost 8, with 9 bases in between. There are 12 residues in the CDR3. CDR3 in amino acids: CASSIIGGELFF. The CDR3 nucleotides are TGTGCCAGCAGTATTATAGGGGGGGAGCTGTTTTTT.

This rearrangement joins TRBV3-1 (or the pseudogene TRBV3-2) to TRBJ2-5; D remains unclear. Looked up from germline, CDR1 is LGHDT and CDR2 is YNNKEL (reference sequence). This CDR3 spans 15 amino acids. Trimming cost V 4 bases and J 5 bases, with 17 bases left between them. CDR3 region: CASSPYLDLGETQYF. CDR3 sequence (DNA): TGTGCCAGCAGCCCGTACCTAGACCTAGGGGAGACCCAGTACTTC.

The rearrangement links TRBV27 to TRBJ1-2; D remains ambiguous. The ends were cut back, 7 bases at V and 5 bases at J, with 17 bases in the middle. CDR3 size: 14 residues. From germline, CDR1 is MNHEY and CDR2 SMNVEV (reference sequence). The CDR3 protein is CASTGLGSLYGYTF. CDR3 DNA: TGTGCCAGCACTGGACTAGGGTCGTTGTATGGCTACACCTTC.

The chain links TRBV10-3 to TRBJ1-2; D is perhaps TRBD1 (5 bases). This CDR3 region has 13 residues. Germline loops: CDR1 ENHRY, CDR2 SYGVKD. V lost 8 bases, J lost 7 bases, and 17 bases lay in between. The CDR3 DNA follows: TGTGCCATCTCGGGAGACAGCAAGGTTGGCTACACCTTC. This translates into CAISGDSKVGYTF.

J is TRBJ1-3 and V is TRBV20-1; no clear D gene. CDR1 DFQATT and CDR2 SNEGSKA come from the germline V gene (reference sequence). There are 11 residues in the CDR3. V lost 3 bases and J lost 8, with 8 bases in between. This chain's CDR3 is CSASYVDTIYF. CDR3 DNA: TGCAGTGCTAGTTACGTGGACACCATATATTTT.

V is TRBV9 and J is TRBJ1-2, with TRBD1 as a possible D gene (6 bases). Looked up from germline, CDR1 is SGDLS and CDR2 is YYNGEE. Trimming took 4 bases from V and 4 from J, leaving 11 bases between them. CDR3 length equals 13 residues. CDR3 DNA sequence: TGTGCCAGCAGCCTAGGGGGAATCTATGGCTACACCTTC. Protein product: CASSLGGIYGYTF.

This chain uses TRBV5-1 with TRBJ1-5, with no clear D. The germline CDR1 and CDR2 sequences are SGHRS and YFSETQ. The V and J ends lost 4 bases and 7 bases respectively, with 12 bases between them. The CDR3 totals 13 residues. The CDR3 here is CASSATPGQPQHF. The CDR3 DNA reads as TGCGCCAGCAGCGCGACACCGGGACAGCCCCAGCATTTT.

V is TRBV3-1 (or the pseudogene TRBV3-2) and J is TRBJ2-5; 9 bases are a match to TRBD2. J was trimmed by 5 bases and V by 6 bases; bases with no gene match: 4. CDR3 length: 13 amino acids. Germline CDR1 and CDR2: LGHDT and YNNKEL (reference sequence). The CDR3 DNA sequence: TGTGCCAGCAGGCGGGGGGGGAAGGAGACCCAGTACTTC. This codes for CASRRGGKETQYF.

The gene calls are TRBV7-3 and TRBJ1-6; D possibly corresponds to TRBD1 (5 bases). The CDR3 is made up of 15 amino acids. Trimming took off 2 bases at V and 8 bases at J, with 13 bases between the two ends. The germline gives CDR1 SGHTA, CDR2 FQGTGA. The CDR3 spells CASSLGGRGYSPLHF. The CDR3 nucleotides are TGTGCCAGCAGCTTAGGAGGTCGGGGCTATTCACCCCTCCACTTT.

V gene TRBV7-8 combines with J gene TRBJ2-1; 7 bases are shared with TRBD2. From germline, CDR1 is SGHVS and CDR2 FQNEAQ. This CDR3 has 16 amino acids. Trimming took 1 base from V and 3 from J; bases not matched to a gene: 6. This CDR3 reads CASSLGVSGDYNEQFF. The DNA for the CDR3 is TGTGCCAGCAGCTTAGGTGTCAGCGGGGACTACAATGAGCAGTTCTTC.

This chain joins TRBV5-1 and TRBJ1-1; possibly TRBD1 for D (5 bases). CDR3 length: 13 residues. Germline V gene data show CDR1 as SGHRS and CDR2 as YFSETQ. V lost 2 bases to trimming and J lost 4 bases, with 9 bases between them. In nucleotides, the CDR3 is TGCGCCAGCAGCTTAGGGACGAGCACTGAAGCTTTCTTT. It translates to CASSLGTSTEAFF.

The chain joins TRBV12-3 or TRBV12-4 to TRBJ2-2; D is uncertain. The CDR3 is 12 residues long. Trimming took 3 bases from V and 6 from J, leaving 5 bases between them. Written as DNA, the CDR3 is TGTGCCAGCAGTTTCTTTCCCGGGGAGCTGTTTTTT. It codes for CASSFFPGELFF.

This chain links TRBV7-9 with TRBJ2-3; D uncertain. This CDR3 spans 14 amino acids. V lost 2 bases, J lost 0 bases, and 6 bases lay in between. Germline V lookup: CDR1 SEHNR, CDR2 FQNEAQ (reference sequence). CDR3 sequence reads: CASSLPASTDTQYF. CDR3 nucleotides: TGTGCCAGCAGCTTACCAGCTAGCACAGATACGCAGTATTTT.

The chain is built from TRBV11-2 and TRBJ1-1; 7 bases agree with TRBD1. Losses at the gene ends were 3 bases for V and 5 bases for J; bases not matched to a gene: 3. The CDR3 extends over 13 amino acids. Germline V gene lookup returns CDR1 SGHAT and CDR2 FQNNGV. The CDR3 loop reads CASSFNRGTEAFF. CDR3 nucleotide sequence: TGTGCCAGCAGCTTCAACAGGGGAACTGAAGCTTTCTTT.

This clone has just one count. The chain recombines TRBV28 with TRBJ2-3; 11 positions agree with TRBD2. Germline loops: CDR1 MDHEN, CDR2 SYDVKM. This CDR3 is 16 amino acids long. The V segment lost 7 bases and the J segment 2 bases; nucleotides outside the gene matches: 8. The CDR3 nucleotides read TGTGCCAGCACCTTCCTTAGCGGGGGGGACACAGATACGCAGTATTTT. Its translation is CASTFLSGGDTDTQYF.

The chain has TRBV12-5 and TRBJ2-2, with 8 bases lining up with TRBD1. Germline V gene lookup returns CDR1 LGHNT and CDR2 FRNRAP. V gave up 7 bases and J gave up 5 bases; unmatched junction bases: 15. This CDR3 is 17 amino acids long. The CDR3 DNA reads as TGTGCTAGTGATCGCGACTTCAGGGGGCGAGGAACCGGGGAGCTGTTTTTT. As protein: CASDRDFRGRGTGELFF.

CDR3 coding DNA: TGTGCCAGCAGCTTGGGAACCGAGAAGGCTTTCTTT. This translates into CASSLGTEKAFF. The V call is TRBV11-2, the J call TRBJ1-1; D is unresolved. There are 12 residues in the CDR3. Germline CDR1 and CDR2: SGHAT and FQNNGV. Between the trimmed V and J ends, which lost 3 bases and 11 bases, there was a span of 13 bases.

This clone was detected only once. The gene calls are TRBV4-1 and TRBJ1-2; 7 bases map to TRBD1. Germline V gene sequence: CDR1 MGHRA, CDR2 YSYEKL. The CDR3 consists of 15 residues. The V segment lost 3 bases and the J segment 5 bases; nucleotides outside the gene matches: 9. CDR3 residues: CASSHLDRNRYGYTF. The CDR3 DNA reads TGCGCCAGCAGCCACCTGGACAGGAATCGTTATGGCTACACCTTC.